The subject of this entry is one TCR beta chain. What it binds is unknown. The source of the sample is a study of cytomegalovirus exposure and HLA in healthy donors. Though nominally healthy at sampling, donors likely had unrecorded immune exposures. PCR involved 60 Vbeta and 13 Jbeta primers. Method: immunoSEQ multiplex PCR; TCRdb's copy keeps in-frame clones and lacks some. The data contain around 140,000 clones, about 80% of them singletons. Notes on the study in general: In the analysis, some V segments, TRBV6-2 and TRBV6-3 included, were excluded as indistinguishable. Among the most significant clusters, several appeared linked to common viral pathogens in a later analysis.

V lost 1 base to trimming and J lost 4 bases, with 10 bases between them. The germline gives CDR1 MDHEN, CDR2 SYDVKM. The CDR3 consists of 14 residues. The sequencing input was PBMCs. The origin of this receptor is a woman between 18 and 30 years old in good health and CMV-seropositive. This chain joins TRBV28 and TRBJ1-1, with D unclear. CDR3 DNA: TGTGCCAGCAGTTTATACGATGACTTCACTGAAGCTTTCTTT. Translation gives CASSLYDDFTEAFF.